This is a list of T cell receptor beta chains from one sample in a study of blood T cell repertoires in COVID-19. The repertoire was sequenced with immunoSEQ multiplex PCR; TCRdb's copy has only in-frame clones and lacks some. Seen here are fewer than 250,000 clones, 84% observed once, and the top ten hold under 4%. Sequencing was carried out using PBMCs or T cells enriched from blood (not recorded which). The receptor set was obtained from a woman under 40 who had been exposed to COVID-19. Each CDR3 is given with its conserved first and last residue. D genes are given only for firm matches. Clone size is shown for a subset of rows, as once, few, many or a class of expanded clone.

d_call j_call clone_size v_call cdr3_nt cdr3_aa
NA TRBJ1-2 once TRBV3-1/TRBV3-2 TGTGCCAGCAGCCTCCTAGGGGTGGGGGGCTACACCTTC CASSLLGVGGYTF
NA TRBJ2-1 NA TRBV18 TGTGCCAGCTCACCACCTAGACAGTCGGGCGACTCCTACAATGAGCAGTTCTTC CASSPPRQSGDSYNEQFF
NA TRBJ1-2 NA TRBV2 TGTGCCAGCAGCTTCAGGGGACATAATGGCTACACCTTC CASSFRGHNGYTF
NA TRBJ1-1 NA TRBV7-2 TGTGCCAGCAGCTTAATGGGACGGGGGGACACTGAAGCTTTCTTT CASSLMGRGDTEAFF
NA TRBJ1-2 NA TRBV5-6 TGTGCCAGCAGCCCTACAGATAACTATGGCTACACCTTC CASSPTDNYGYTF
NA TRBJ1-5 NA TRBV18 TGTGCCAGCTCACCAGGCAGCAATCAGCCCCAGCATTTT CASSPGSNQPQHF
NA TRBJ1-5 NA TRBV27 TGTGCCAGCAGATCACAGGGTCTAGGCAATCAGCCCCAGCATTTT CASRSQGLGNQPQHF
NA TRBJ1-1 NA TRBV7-9 TGTGCCAGCAGCCTATCGCCGGGGTCCGACACTGAAGCTTTCTTT CASSLSPGSDTEAFF
TRBD1 TRBJ1-6 NA TRBV27 TGTGCCAGCAGCCCAAGACTGGGTAGACAGGGTTACTCACCCCTCCACTTT CASSPRLGRQGYSPLHF
TRBD2 TRBJ2-3 NA TRBV7-8 TGTGCCAGCAGCTTAGCTTGGCGGGGGGGAGTAACAGATACGCAGTATTTT CASSLAWRGGVTDTQYF
TRBD1 TRBJ2-7 NA TRBV6-2/TRBV6-3 TGTGCCAGCAGTCGTAATTTAAAGGGGGCGCAGGGTTCCTACGAGCAGTACTTC CASSRNLKGAQGSYEQYF
TRBD2 TRBJ2-5 NA TRBV9 TGTGCCAGCAGCGTCAGAGCGGGACAAGAGACCCAGTACTTC CASSVRAGQETQYF
NA TRBJ2-3 NA TRBV5-1 TGCGCCAGCAGCTCCCTTCGGGTCTCGGGCACAGATACGCAGTATTTT CASSSLRVSGTDTQYF
TRBD1 TRBJ1-4 NA TRBV30 TGTGCCTGGAGTCCTACAATCGGACAGGGCGGAGAAAAACTGTTTTTT CAWSPTIGQGGEKLFF
NA TRBJ2-2 NA TRBV25-1 TGTGCCAGCAGTGAATATTCAACCGGGGAGCTGTTTTTT CASSEYSTGELFF
NA TRBJ1-1 NA TRBV3-1/TRBV3-2 TGTGCCAGCAGCGAAAGGCCCTCCGGGTCGACTGAAGCTTTCTTT CASSERPSGSTEAFF
NA TRBJ2-7 once TRBV2 TGTGCCAGCAGTGCTCAGATCTACGAGCAGTACTTC CASSAQIYEQYF
TRBD2 TRBJ2-2 once TRBV2 TGTGCCAGCGGGAAGGGACTAGACGCCGGGGAGCTGTTTTTT CASGKGLDAGELFF
NA TRBJ2-7 NA TRBV5-1 TGCGCCAGCAGCTTGGAGGGGGAGCAGTACTTC CASSLEGEQYF
TRBD2 TRBJ2-5 NA TRBV7-3 TGTGCCAGCAGCTTACATGGCGGGAGGCAAGAGACCCAGTACTTC CASSLHGGRQETQYF
NA TRBJ1-3 NA TRBV29-1 TGCAGCGTTGAGCCCAGAGGCTCTGGAAACACCATATATTTT CSVEPRGSGNTIYF
TRBD1 TRBJ1-2 NA TRBV18 TGTGCCAGCTCACCCGAAGTACAGGGGGCAGGCGGCTACACCTTC CASSPEVQGAGGYTF
NA TRBJ2-7 NA TRBV7-6 TGTGCCAGCAGCTTAGCGGGCGCTGACGAGCAGTACTTC CASSLAGADEQYF
NA TRBJ1-2 NA TRBV6-1 TGTGCCAGCAGTGATCTGGGGCTGCTCCACTATGGCTACACCTTC CASSDLGLLHYGYTF
TRBD1 TRBJ1-2 NA TRBV30 TGTGCCTGGAGGGAGAGAGACAGGGGTAACTATGGCTACACCTTC CAWRERDRGNYGYTF
TRBD1 TRBJ1-1 NA TRBV9 TGTGCCAGCAGCTTAAACCGGGACAGGGTTTATACTGAAGCTTTCTTT CASSLNRDRVYTEAFF
TRBD1 TRBJ1-1 NA TRBV5-1 TGCGCCAGCGGTACAGGGGGGAGGTACACTGAAGCTTTCTTT CASGTGGRYTEAFF
NA TRBJ2-3 NA TRBV6-6 TGTGCCAGCAGTTACGGGACACCTAGCACAGATACGCAGTATTTT CASSYGTPSTDTQYF
NA TRBJ2-7 NA TRBV5-1 TGCGCCAGCAGGGGACATACGAGCTCCTACGAGCAGTACTTC CASRGHTSSYEQYF
NA TRBJ1-2 NA TRBV19 TGTGCCAGTAGGCTACCCGACAGCCACTCTAACTATGGCTACACCTTC CASRLPDSHSNYGYTF
NA TRBJ1-1 NA TRBV5-4 TGTGCCAGCAGCTTTGGCGGGGCGAAGGGAGGGCAGGACGCTTTCTTT CASSFGGAKGGQDAFF
NA TRBJ1-4 once TRBV19 TGTGCCAGTAGTCATCGACAGTCTCCAACTAATGAAAAACTGTTTTTT CASSHRQSPTNEKLFF
NA TRBJ2-2 once TRBV5-1 TGCGCCAGCAGCTTCCCCCTAGCAACCGGGGAGCTGTTTTTT CASSFPLATGELFF
NA TRBJ1-2 NA TRBV5-1 TGCGCCAGCAGCCCGCGGGACGACACCAACTATGGCTACACCTTC CASSPRDDTNYGYTF
NA TRBJ1-1 NA TRBV7-2 TGTGCCAGCAGCTTAATTTTGGGGGCGAACACTGAAGCTTTCTTT CASSLILGANTEAFF
TRBD1 TRBJ1-2 NA TRBV9 TGTGCCAGCAGCGACCCGGGACAGCGCTATGGCTACACCTTC CASSDPGQRYGYTF
TRBD2 TRBJ2-3 NA TRBV5-6 TGTGCCAGCAGCTTGGGAGCGGGGGCCCAAACAGATACGCAGTATTTT CASSLGAGAQTDTQYF
NA TRBJ2-2 NA TRBV11-3 TGTGCCAGCAGCTTAGTTCGGGGCGGGGAGCTGTTTTTT CASSLVRGGELFF
NA TRBJ2-3 NA TRBV25-1 TGTGCCAGCAGTGAGGGGGCTCGGGGAGATAGAGATACGCAGTATTTT CASSEGARGDRDTQYF
NA TRBJ2-2 NA TRBV2 TGTGCCAGCAGAGACAGGTCCGCCGGGGAGCTGTTTTTT CASRDRSAGELFF
TRBD1 TRBJ1-5 NA TRBV9 TGTGCCAGCAGCGCCGGGACAGGGGGCAATCAGCCCCAGCATTTT CASSAGTGGNQPQHF
NA TRBJ1-5 once TRBV4-1 TGCGCCAGCAGCCAATGGACATTGGGAAGCAATCAGCCCCAGCATTTT CASSQWTLGSNQPQHF
NA TRBJ1-1 NA TRBV29-1 TGCAGCGCCAGAAAACCAGGGGAAGCTTTCTTT CSARKPGEAFF
NA TRBJ2-1 NA TRBV15 TGTGCCACCAGCGGGGACTTCTTGGACAATGAGCAGTTCTTC CATSGDFLDNEQFF
NA TRBJ2-5 NA TRBV11-2 TGTGCCAGCAGCGCGGGGAGTGGGCAGACCCAGTACTTC CASSAGSGQTQYF
NA TRBJ2-3 NA TRBV7-2 TGTGCCAGCAGCTTCTTTGGGGGGGCAGCAGATACGCAGTATTTT CASSFFGGAADTQYF
TRBD1 TRBJ1-6 NA TRBV2 TGTGCCAGCCGGGACAGGGGGAGGGGATCTATTACACCCCTCCACTTT CASRDRGRGSITPLHF
NA TRBJ2-1 NA TRBV7-2 TGTGCCAGCAGCTTATATAGGGGCAATGAGCAGTTCTTC CASSLYRGNEQFF
NA TRBJ1-2 NA TRBV3-1/TRBV3-2 TGTGCCAGCAGCCAAGATTTACTGGCGGAGAACTATGGCTACACCTTC CASSQDLLAENYGYTF
NA TRBJ2-7 NA TRBV9 TGTGCCAGCAGGTCCGCAGTCGAGGCTTACTTC CASRSAVEAYF
TRBD2 TRBJ2-1 NA TRBV2 TGTGCCAGCAGTGAAGCCCCTAGCGGGAGATACTCCTACAATGAGCAGTTCTTC CASSEAPSGRYSYNEQFF
NA TRBJ1-2 NA TRBV6-5 TGTGCCAGCAGTACAGCTGGCAGCTATGGCTACACCTTC CASSTAGSYGYTF
TRBD1 TRBJ1-2 NA TRBV7-9 TGTGCCAGCAGCTTAGAGGACAGGGGTCTTGGCTACACCTTC CASSLEDRGLGYTF
NA TRBJ1-3 NA TRBV5-1 TGCGCCAGCAGCTTGGGAGGGCGAGGAAACACCATATATTTT CASSLGGRGNTIYF